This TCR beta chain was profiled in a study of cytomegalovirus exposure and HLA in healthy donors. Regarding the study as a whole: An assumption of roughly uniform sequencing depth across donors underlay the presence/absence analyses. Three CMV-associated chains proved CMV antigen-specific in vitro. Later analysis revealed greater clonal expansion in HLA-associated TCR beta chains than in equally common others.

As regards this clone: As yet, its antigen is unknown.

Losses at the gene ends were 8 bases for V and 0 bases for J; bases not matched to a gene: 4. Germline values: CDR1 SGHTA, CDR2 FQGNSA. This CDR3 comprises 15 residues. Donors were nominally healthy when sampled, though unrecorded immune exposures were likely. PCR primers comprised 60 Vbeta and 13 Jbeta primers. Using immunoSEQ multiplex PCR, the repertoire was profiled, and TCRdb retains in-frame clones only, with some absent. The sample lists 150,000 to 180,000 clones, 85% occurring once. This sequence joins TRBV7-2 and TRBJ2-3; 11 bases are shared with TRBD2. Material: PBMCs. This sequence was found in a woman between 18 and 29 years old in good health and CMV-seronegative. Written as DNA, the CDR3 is TGTGCCAGCCGGGGACTAGCGGTTAGCACAGATACGCAGTATTTT. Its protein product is CASRGLAVSTDTQYF.